A selection of T cell receptor beta chains follows, all from one sample in a study of T cells in Graves' hyperthyroidism and ophthalmopathy. TCRdb redid the calling of the multiplex PCR reads with MiXCR, one entry per CDR3 protein. The data contain about 700,000 distinct CDR3 sequences, 12% to 15% of them singletons. What was sequenced was blood. All receptors derive from a woman between 18 and 29 years old with Graves' hyperthyroidism. Each CDR3 is given with its conserved first and last residue. D genes are given only for firm matches.

CDR3: CASSLSVGSFTEAFF
length: 15
D: -
V: TRBV27
J: TRBJ1-1

CDR3: CASSTKVGTGYEQYF
length: 15
D: -
V: TRBV19
J: TRBJ2-7

CDR3: CASSQGLRDPSNEQFF
length: 16
D: -
V: TRBV4-1
J: TRBJ2-1

CDR3: CASSPLETDTQYF
length: 13
D: -
V: TRBV18
J: TRBJ2-3

CDR3: CASVSAGSYNEQFF
length: 14
D: -
V: TRBV7-8
J: TRBJ2-1

CDR3: CASSLPEPTENPGLNTEAFF
length: 20
D: -
V: TRBV7-9
J: TRBJ1-1

CDR3: CASSSVLAGGPSNTGELFF
length: 19
D: TRBD2
V: TRBV7-8
J: TRBJ2-2

CDR3: CATSQGNQPQHF
length: 12
D: -
V: TRBV24-1
J: TRBJ1-5

CDR3: CAWSVGGQGGQPQHF
length: 15
D: TRBD1
V: TRBV30
J: TRBJ1-5

CDR3: CASSLLENTGELFF
length: 14
D: -
V: TRBV28
J: TRBJ2-2

CDR3: CASSFIADTQYF
length: 12
D: -
V: TRBV12-3/TRBV12-4
J: TRBJ2-3

CDR3: CASSPTDSRLRTTEAFF
length: 17
D: -
V: TRBV18
J: TRBJ1-1

CDR3: CASSFLGGSYEQYF
length: 14
D: -
V: TRBV27
J: TRBJ2-7

CDR3: CASGPGQGAYNEQFF
length: 15
D: TRBD1
V: TRBV12-5
J: TRBJ2-1

CDR3: CASSVAGPVNTEAFF
length: 15
D: -
V: TRBV10-2
J: TRBJ1-1

CDR3: CASSFIAGAHNEQFF
length: 15
D: TRBD2
V: TRBV7-2
J: TRBJ2-1

CDR3: CASSTFGGTDTQYF
length: 14
D: -
V: TRBV18
J: TRBJ2-3

CDR3: CASSQDKARSGNYEQYF
length: 17
D: -
V: TRBV4-1
J: TRBJ2-7

CDR3: CASSYAGSNEKLFF
length: 14
D: -
V: TRBV7-9
J: TRBJ1-4

CDR3: CASSPAPQREGPFF
length: 14
D: TRBD2
V: TRBV12-3/TRBV12-4
J: TRBJ2-1

CDR3: CASSATGDTEAFF
length: 13
D: -
V: TRBV19
J: TRBJ1-1

CDR3: CASTLLGQGSRTEAFF
length: 16
D: -
V: TRBV19
J: TRBJ1-1

CDR3: CASSFISEGTEAFF
length: 14
D: -
V: TRBV6-2/TRBV6-3
J: TRBJ1-1

CDR3: CARTKPMGEPNEQFF
length: 15
D: -
V: TRBV6-1
J: TRBJ2-1

CDR3: CAISGDLKTQAFF
length: 13
D: -
V: TRBV10-3
J: TRBJ1-1

CDR3: CASSAYRDAPYF
length: 12
D: -
V: TRBV12-3/TRBV12-4
J: TRBJ2-3

CDR3: CSVLKGLAGAYEQYF
length: 15
D: TRBD2
V: TRBV29-1
J: TRBJ2-7

CDR3: CATSRESYGTYEQYF
length: 15
D: -
V: TRBV15
J: TRBJ2-7

CDR3: CASSPRGTSGIDTQYF
length: 16
D: -
V: TRBV18
J: TRBJ2-3

CDR3: CAISESDHPIATDTQYF
length: 17
D: -
V: TRBV10-3
J: TRBJ2-3

CDR3: CASSSELPREYYEQFF
length: 16
D: TRBD2
V: TRBV7-9
J: TRBJ2-1

CDR3: CASSYLGFGLEYEQFF
length: 16
D: -
V: TRBV6-5
J: TRBJ2-1

CDR3: CASSLSGTGRNEQFF
length: 15
D: -
V: TRBV27
J: TRBJ2-1